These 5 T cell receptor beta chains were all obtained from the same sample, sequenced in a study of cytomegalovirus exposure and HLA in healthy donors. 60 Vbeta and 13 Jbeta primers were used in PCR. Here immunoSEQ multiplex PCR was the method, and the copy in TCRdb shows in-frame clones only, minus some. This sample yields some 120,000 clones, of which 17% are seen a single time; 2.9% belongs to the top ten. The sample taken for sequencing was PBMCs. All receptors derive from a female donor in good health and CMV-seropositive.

CDR3 in DNA: TGCGCCAGCAGCGGGGGGACAGGGGGAGAAGAGACCCAGTACTTC. Amino acids: CASSGGTGGEETQYF. The rearrangement links TRBV5-1 to TRBJ2-5, with 11 bases fitting TRBD1. V shed 4 bases, J shed 3 bases, and the junction held 5 bases outside the gene matches. Germline values: CDR1 SGHRS, CDR2 YFSETQ. CDR3 length equals 15 residues.

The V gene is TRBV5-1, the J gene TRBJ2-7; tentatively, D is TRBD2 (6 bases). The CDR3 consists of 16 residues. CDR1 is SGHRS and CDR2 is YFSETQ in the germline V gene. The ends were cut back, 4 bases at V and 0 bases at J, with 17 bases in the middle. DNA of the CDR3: TGCGCCAGCAGCCATTCTCGGGGGATTCACTCCTACGAGCAGTACTTC. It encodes CASSHSRGIHSYEQYF.

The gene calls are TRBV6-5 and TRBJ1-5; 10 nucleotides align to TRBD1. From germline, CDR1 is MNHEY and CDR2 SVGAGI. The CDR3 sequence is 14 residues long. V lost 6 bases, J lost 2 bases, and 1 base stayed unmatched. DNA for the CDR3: TGTGCCAGCAGGACAGGGGGCGGCAATCAGCCCCAGCATTTT. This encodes CASRTGGGNQPQHF.

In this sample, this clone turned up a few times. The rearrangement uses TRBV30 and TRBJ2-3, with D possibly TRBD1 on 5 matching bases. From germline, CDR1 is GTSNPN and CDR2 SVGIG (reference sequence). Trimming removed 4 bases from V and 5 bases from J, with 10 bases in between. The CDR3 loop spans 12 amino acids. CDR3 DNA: TGTGCCTGGAAGGGGTATAGAGATACGCAGTATTTT. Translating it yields CAWKGYRDTQYF. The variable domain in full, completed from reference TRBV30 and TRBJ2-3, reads SQTIHQWPATLVQPVGSPLSLECTVEGTSNPNLYWYRQAAGRGLQLLFYSVGIGQISSEVPQNLSASRPQDRQFILSSKKLLLSDSGFYLCAWKGYRDTQYFGPGTRLTVL.

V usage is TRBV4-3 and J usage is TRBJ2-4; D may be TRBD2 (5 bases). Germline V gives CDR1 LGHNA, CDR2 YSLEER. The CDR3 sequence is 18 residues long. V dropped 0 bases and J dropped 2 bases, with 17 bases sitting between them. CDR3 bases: TGCGCCAGCAGCCAAGATACGAGGGAGAGGTGGACCAAAAACATTCAGTACTTC. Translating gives CASSQDTRERWTKNIQYF.